Listed below are T cell receptor beta chains from one sample, sequenced in a study of T cell repertoires in cytomegalovirus infection. For these TCRs, the target antigens are not known. TCRdb reprocessed the reads via MiXCR and lists one record per CDR3 protein. The sample has approximately 910,000 distinct CDR3 sequences, less than 40% seen once. The sample was cultured CD8+ T cells from PBMCs, taken from culture after CMV antigen stimulation. Receptors originate from a human donor in good health (CMV status not recorded). Some clones in this sample may be carry-over from other donors' samples. CDR3s include the opening cysteine and the closing phenylalanine or tryptophan. A D gene is named only where the DNA matches it firmly. Size values are once, few and many counts, or a class for expanded clones, and some rows have none.

CASSFQVGDEQFF	TGTGCCAGCAGTTTCCAGGTAGGGGATGAGCAGTTCTTC	TRBJ2-1	.	.	TRBV12-3/TRBV12-4
CASSPYVWLEPYNEQFF	TGTGCCAGCAGCCCCTATGTGTGGCTAGAACCCTACAATGAGCAGTTCTTC	TRBJ2-1	many	.	TRBV7-8
CASSQGLRGGYNEQFF	TGTGCCAGCAGCCAAGGGTTGAGGGGAGGCTACAATGAGCAGTTCTTC	TRBJ2-1	.	.	TRBV14
CASSRSAAFF	TGTGCCAGCAGCCGCAGCGCCGCTTTCTTT	TRBJ1-1	few	.	TRBV28
CASSLGLAGKIQYF	TGTGCCAGCAGCTTAGGACTAGCGGGGAAGATTCAGTACTTC	TRBJ2-4	.	TRBD2	TRBV11-2
CASSLRGQPYEQYF	TGTGCCAGCAGCTTAAGAGGTCAGCCCTACGAGCAGTACTTC	TRBJ2-7	many	.	TRBV7-2
CASSHTGGANEYGYTF	TGTGCCAGCAGCCACACAGGGGGCGCGAATGAGTATGGCTACACCTTC	TRBJ1-2	many	TRBD1	TRBV7-9
CASSMRWGTDTQYF	TGTGCCAGTAGTATGCGTTGGGGCACAGATACGCAGTATTTT	TRBJ2-3	few	.	TRBV19
CASSLDLPRLGYPVSNQPQHF	TGTGCCAGCAGTTTAGACCTTCCGCGGCTCGGCTACCCCGTTAGCAATCAGCCCCAGCATTTT	TRBJ1-5	.	.	TRBV12-3/TRBV12-4
CASSERPGTGFSNYGYTF	TGTGCCAGCAGCGAAAGACCTGGTACAGGATTCTCTAACTATGGCTACACCTTC	TRBJ1-2	many	.	TRBV6-1
CASSFDRFYTEAFF	TGTGCCAGCAGCTTCGACAGATTTTACACTGAAGCTTTCTTT	TRBJ1-1	few	.	TRBV5-3
CASSLMGTGKNEQFF	TGTGCCAGCAGCTTAATGGGGACAGGCAAAAATGAGCAGTTCTTC	TRBJ2-1	few	TRBD1	TRBV7-3
CASSSTRDPETQYF	TGTGCCAGCAGCTCCACCCGGGATCCGGAGACCCAGTACTTC	TRBJ2-5	few	.	TRBV7-9
CASGGGPHNEQFF	TGTGCCAGCGGAGGGGGGCCACACAATGAGCAGTTCTTC	TRBJ2-1	few	.	TRBV6-5
CASRHWTGDQETQYF	TGTGCCAGCAGGCATTGGACAGGGGATCAAGAGACCCAGTACTTC	TRBJ2-5	.	TRBD1	TRBV6-5
CASRLGTGWGLNTEAFF	TGTGCCAGCCGCCTTGGCACAGGGTGGGGTTTGAACACTGAAGCTTTCTTT	TRBJ1-1	.	.	TRBV2
CASSLIRGEQFF	TGTGCCAGCAGTTTAATTCGGGGCGAGCAGTTCTTC	TRBJ2-1	.	.	TRBV12-3/TRBV12-4
CASSQVETTDTQYF	TGCGCCAGCAGCCAAGTAGAAACCACAGATACGCAGTATTTT	TRBJ2-3	few	.	TRBV4-1
CAPSLTGRNTIYF	TGTGCTCCCAGCTTAACGGGGCGAAACACCATATATTTT	TRBJ1-3	.	.	TRBV7-3
CASSPRVGGSYEKLFF	TGTGCCAGCAGCCCTAGGGTCGGGGGGAGTTATGAAAAACTGTTTTTT	TRBJ1-4	few	.	TRBV7-2
CATSDYTGDPYNEQFF	TGTGCCACCAGTGATTACACAGGGGATCCCTACAATGAGCAGTTCTTC	TRBJ2-1	.	TRBD1	TRBV24-1
CASSPRYTQYF	TGTGCCAGCAGCCCTCGGTATACGCAGTATTTT	TRBJ2-3	many	.	TRBV28
CASRAPPGATDTQYF	TGCGCCAGCAGGGCTCCACCGGGGGCCACAGATACGCAGTATTTT	TRBJ2-3	.	.	TRBV4-1
CASSQVGRVVTNEKLFF	TGCGCCAGCAGCCAAGTGGGCAGGGTAGTTACTAATGAAAAACTGTTTTTT	TRBJ1-4	.	.	TRBV4-3
CASSWIAGQPLDEQYF	TGTGCCAGCAGCTGGATCGCGGGACAGCCTTTGGACGAGCAGTACTTC	TRBJ2-7	.	.	TRBV7-8
CATSRDQGGGQETQYF	TGTGCCACCAGCAGAGATCAGGGGGGAGGTCAAGAGACCCAGTACTTC	TRBJ2-5	.	.	TRBV15
CASRGAGSSGANVLTF	TGTGCCAGCCGGGGGGCAGGTTCCTCTGGGGCCAACGTCCTGACTTTC	TRBJ2-6	few	.	TRBV7-9
CASSGQGSAYGYTF	TGTGCCAGCAGCGGACAGGGAAGCGCTTATGGCTACACCTTC	TRBJ1-2	.	TRBD1	TRBV6-5
CASSLGAYSSYNEQFF	TGTGCCAGCAGCTTAGGCGCTTACAGCTCCTACAATGAGCAGTTCTTC	TRBJ2-1	few	.	TRBV7-9
CATRQGNYNEQFF	TGTGCCACCAGACAGGGAAACTACAATGAGCAGTTCTTC	TRBJ2-1	.	TRBD1	TRBV19
CASSYDRDGYTF	TGTGCCAGCAGTTACGACAGGGACGGCTACACCTTC	TRBJ1-2	few	TRBD1	TRBV7-6
CASSQGGGMEYF	TGTGCCAGCAGCCAAGGAGGGGGAATGGAGTATTTT	TRBJ2-3	few	.	TRBV14
CASASSTDTQYF	TGTGCCAGCGCTTCAAGCACAGATACGCAGTATTTT	TRBJ2-3	.	.	TRBV6-6
CASSRPEVPYEQYF	TGTGCCAGCAGCCGCCCAGAGGTCCCCTACGAGCAGTACTTC	TRBJ2-7	few	.	TRBV7-9
CASSPTGDSYGYTF	TGTGCCAGCAGCCCGACAGGGGACAGCTATGGCTACACCTTC	TRBJ1-2	many	TRBD1	TRBV28
CASSLEINEQFF	TGTGCCAGCAGCTTGGAGATAAATGAGCAGTTCTTC	TRBJ2-1	few	.	TRBV5-5
CAISDPGQSSYNEQFF	TGTGCCATCAGTGATCCCGGGCAAAGCTCCTACAATGAGCAGTTCTTC	TRBJ2-1	.	.	TRBV10-3
CASSYEVGGDETQYF	TGTGCCAGCAGTTACGAGGTAGGGGGCGACGAGACCCAGTACTTC	TRBJ2-5	.	TRBD1	TRBV6-2/TRBV6-3
CASSLSPGAYGYTF	TGTGCCAGCAGCTTGAGTCCAGGAGCTTATGGCTACACCTTC	TRBJ1-2	few	.	TRBV5-4
CATGTEEETQYF	TGTGCCACAGGGACGGAAGAAGAGACCCAGTACTTC	TRBJ2-5	few	.	TRBV2
CASSDSPYSGGPRNEQFF	TGTGCCAGCAGTGACTCCCCATATAGCGGGGGGCCCCGGAATGAGCAGTTCTTC	TRBJ2-1	once	TRBD2	TRBV6-4
CASSLADRVSFFDTEAFF	TGTGCCAGCAGCTTAGCCGACAGGGTCTCTTTTTTTGACACTGAAGCTTTCTTT	TRBJ1-1	many	TRBD1	TRBV7-8
CASSLVTGEAGNEQFF	TGTGCTAGCAGCCTGGTGACAGGGGAGGCCGGCAATGAGCAGTTCTTC	TRBJ2-1	few	TRBD1	TRBV7-6
CASSRGLAETQYF	TGTGCCAGCAGCCGGGGACTAGCTGAGACCCAGTACTTC	TRBJ2-5	few	TRBD2	TRBV12-3/TRBV12-4
CAIWTPGDDQPQHF	TGTGCCATCTGGACACCCGGAGATGATCAGCCCCAGCATTTT	TRBJ1-5	many	.	TRBV10-3
CASSLVPGQQTYNEQFF	TGTGCCAGCAGCTTAGTACCGGGACAGCAGACCTACAATGAGCAGTTCTTC	TRBJ2-1	few	TRBD1	TRBV7-6
CASISGGARGEQYF	TGTGCCAGCATCAGCGGGGGAGCCCGGGGCGAGCAGTACTTC	TRBJ2-7	.	TRBD2	TRBV27
CASSISYGSPESDTQYF	TGTGCCAGTAGTATCTCTTACGGGTCCCCCGAATCAGATACGCAGTATTTT	TRBJ2-3	.	.	TRBV19
CASSPRDNQPQHF	TGTGCCAGCAGTCCTCGGGACAATCAGCCCCAGCATTTT	TRBJ1-5	many	.	TRBV12-3/TRBV12-4
CASTHGTEAFF	TGTGCCAGCACCCACGGTACTGAAGCTTTCTTT	TRBJ1-1	few	.	TRBV6-5
CASSYYLAGPQHF	TGTGCCAGCAGCTACTACCTGGCCGGGCCCCAGCATTTT	TRBJ1-5	.	.	TRBV7-2
CASAGTWDEAFF	TGTGCCAGTGCCGGGACTTGGGATGAAGCTTTCTTT	TRBJ1-1	.	.	TRBV19
CASSPWGNTIYF	TGTGCCAGCTCACCGTGGGGAAACACCATATATTTT	TRBJ1-3	few	.	TRBV18